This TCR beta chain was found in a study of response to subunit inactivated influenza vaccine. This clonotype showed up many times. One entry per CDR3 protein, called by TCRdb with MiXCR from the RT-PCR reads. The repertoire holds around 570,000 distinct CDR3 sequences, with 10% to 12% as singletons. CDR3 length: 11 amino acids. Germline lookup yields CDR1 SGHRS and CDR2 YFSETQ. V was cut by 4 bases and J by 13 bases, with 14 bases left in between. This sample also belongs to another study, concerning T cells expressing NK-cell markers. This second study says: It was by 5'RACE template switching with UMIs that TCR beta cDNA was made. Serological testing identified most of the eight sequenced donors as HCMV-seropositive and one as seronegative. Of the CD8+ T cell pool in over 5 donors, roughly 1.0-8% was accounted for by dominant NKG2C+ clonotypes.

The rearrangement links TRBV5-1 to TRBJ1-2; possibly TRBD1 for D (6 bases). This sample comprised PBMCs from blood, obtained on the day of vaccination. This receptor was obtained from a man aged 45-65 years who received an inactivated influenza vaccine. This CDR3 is CASSPGTIITF. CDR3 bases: TGCGCCAGCAGCCCCGGGACAATCATCACCTTC.